The 15 T cell receptor beta chains below come from one sample, sequenced in a study of regulatory T cells in long-lasting Graves disease. According to the study, TCR beta libraries were built with iRepertoire HTBI primers and CDR3-region Arm-PCR. TCRdb itself ran the multiplex PCR reads through MiXCR, one entry per CDR3 protein. Of 350,000 to 450,000 distinct CDR3 sequences listed, roughly a fifth are singletons. Specified time point: persistent/refractory GD, antithyroid drugs over 5 years with positive TRAb. From RNA extracted from PBMCs, the TCR library was made. The source material was peripheral blood mononuclear cells (PBMCs), sampled when the disease was refractory, from a patient treated with antithyroid drugs. These TCRs come from a female donor with Graves disease.

This clonotype has only a few counts. The rearrangement joins TRBV20-1 to TRBJ2-7; TRBD2 matches at 9 bases. Germline loops: CDR1 DFQATT, CDR2 SNEGSKA (reference sequence). This CDR3 is built from 13 residues. J lost 0 bases, V lost 6 bases, and 3 bases had no gene match. CDR3 coding DNA: TGCAGTGCCTTAGCGGGGGACTCCTACGAGCAGTACTTC. It yields the protein CSALAGDSYEQYF.

This chain connects TRBV4-1 to TRBJ2-7; D unclear. Germline CDR1 is MGHRA and CDR2 is YSYEKL. V was cut by 1 base and J by 0 bases, with 10 bases left in between. The CDR3 consists of 15 residues. The CDR3 loop is CASSQVTGNSYEQYF. The CDR3 bases are TGCGCCAGCAGCCAAGTAACTGGAAACTCCTACGAGCAGTACTTC.

This clonotype was seen many times. The genes are TRBV30 and TRBJ1-4, with 11 nucleotides matching TRBD1. This CDR3 contains 15 residues. Germline CDR1 and CDR2: GTSNPN and SVGIG (reference sequence). J lost 8 bases, V lost 7 bases, and 12 bases had no gene match. CDR3 bases: TGTGCCTTTCTCTCGACCGGGACAGGGGGAGAAAAACTGTTTTTT. This sequence encodes CAFLSTGTGGEKLFF. The complete variable domain, with remaining parts taken from reference TRBV30 and TRBJ1-4, reads SQTIHQWPATLVQPVGSPLSLECTVEGTSNPNLYWYRQAAGRGLQLLFYSVGIGQISSEVPQNLSASRPQDRQFILSSKKLLLSDSGFYLCAFLSTGTGGEKLFFGSGTQLSVL.

This clonotype was seen repeatedly, ten times or more. The V call is TRBV28, the J call TRBJ2-3; no definite D call. This CDR3 has 14 residues. Trimming stripped 3 bases from V and 1 base from J, with 8 bases between. The germline gives CDR1 MDHEN, CDR2 SYDVKM. The CDR3 here is CASSFSSRTDTQYF. In DNA, the CDR3 is TGTGCCAGCAGTTTCTCCAGTCGCACAGATACGCAGTATTTT.

Many counts were recorded for this clonotype. The gene calls are TRBV28 and TRBJ1-1; a weak D match, TRBD1 (5 bases). The ends were cut back, 2 bases at V and 12 bases at J, with 10 bases in the middle. Germline V lookup: CDR1 MDHEN, CDR2 SYDVKM. The CDR3 covers 11 residues. CDR3 loop: CASSLMAGTFF. For the CDR3, the DNA is TGTGCCAGCAGTTTAATGGCAGGGACTTTCTTT.

Only one count was recorded for this clonotype. The chain is built from TRBV6-1 and TRBJ1-5; the D gene is possibly TRBD1 (5 bases). Trimming cost V 4 bases and J 4 bases, with 14 bases left between them. The CDR3 has 15 amino acids. CDR1 and CDR2 (germline): MNHNS, SASEGT. CDR3 residues: CASSASGGVNQPQHF. In DNA, the CDR3 is TGTGCCAGCAGTGCATCGGGGGGAGTTAATCAGCCCCAGCATTTT.

The chain carries TRBV6-2 or TRBV6-3 and TRBJ2-7, with TRBD2 matching over 9 bases. The CDR3 is 16 residues long. With V trimmed by 9 bases and J by 2 bases, 14 bases remained unmatched. In germline, CDR1 is MNHEY, CDR2 SVGEGT. The CDR3, as DNA: TGTGCCAGGAGTAACGCTCGGACTAGCGCCACCTACGAGCAGTACTTC. This sequence encodes CARSNARTSATYEQYF.

This clonotype showed up just a few times. The chain joins TRBV7-9 to TRBJ2-7; TRBD2 is a possible D gene (8 bases). CDR3 length: 16 residues. V was pared by 4 bases and J by 0 bases, with 16 bases between. Germline CDR1 SEHNR, CDR2 FQNEAQ (reference sequence). CDR3 amino acids: CASSYRGTSGSYEQYF. The CDR3 DNA reads TGTGCCAGCAGCTACAGGGGAACTAGCGGCTCCTACGAGCAGTACTTC.

The V gene is TRBV30, the J gene TRBJ1-5, with TRBD1 as a possible D gene (5 bases). This CDR3 is 15 amino acids long. The germline V and J ends were trimmed by 0 bases and 4 bases, with 13 bases remaining between them. Germline CDR1 is GTSNPN and CDR2 is SVGIG (reference sequence). The CDR3 coding sequence is TGTGCCTGGAGTGTAGACGGAGGGGCAAATCAGCCCCAGCATTTT. Translated, it gives CAWSVDGGANQPQHF. Full variable domain (missing parts from reference TRBV30 and TRBJ1-5): SQTIHQWPATLVQPVGSPLSLECTVEGTSNPNLYWYRQAAGRGLQLLFYSVGIGQISSEVPQNLSASRPQDRQFILSSKKLLLSDSGFYLCAWSVDGGANQPQHFGDGTRLSIL.

V gene TRBV27 combines with J gene TRBJ2-7, with D tentatively TRBD1 or TRBD2 (5 bases each). Germline V gene lookup returns CDR1 MNHEY and CDR2 SMNVEV (reference sequence). V was trimmed by 6 bases and J by 0 bases, leaving 15 bases between them. The CDR3 is 15 amino acids. CDR3 residues: CASSLGDPSSYEQYF. CDR3 nucleotides: TGTGCCAGCAGCTTAGGGGACCCAAGCTCCTACGAGCAGTACTTC.

This chain links TRBV20-1 with TRBJ2-5; 8 bases match TRBD2. CDR3 length: 16 residues. With 2 bases clipped from V and 4 bases from J, the junction kept 12 bases outside the gene matches. Germline assignment: CDR1 DFQATT and CDR2 SNEGSKA (reference sequence). CDR3 nucleotides: TGCAGTGCTAGAATGCCCGGGACTAGAAGGGGAGAGACCCAGTACTTC. This gives the protein CSARMPGTRRGETQYF.

This clonotype came up many times. The chain uses TRBV28 and TRBJ1-1; 8 bases line up with TRBD1. After removal of 0 bases from V and 4 bases from J, the junction contained 7 bases not matched to a gene. Germline CDR1 and CDR2: MDHEN and SYDVKM. This CDR3 comprises 16 residues. CDR3 DNA sequence: TGTGCCAGCAGTTTATGGGGTGAACAGGGGGGCACTGAAGCTTTCTTT. As protein: CASSLWGEQGGTEAFF.

This rearrangement joins TRBV2 to TRBJ2-1; TRBD2 agrees at 7 bases. CDR1 and CDR2 (germline): SNHLY, FYNNEI. The CDR3 length is 14 residues. V trimming: 7 bases; J trimming: 3 bases; junction bases outside the gene matches: 6. CDR3 coding DNA: TGTGCCAGCATGTGGGCTAGCGGCTACAATGAGCAGTTCTTC. Translating it yields CASMWASGYNEQFF.

Only a few counts were recorded for this clonotype. It may be a read error: a sequence one base away is much more abundant. This rearrangement joins TRBV28 to TRBJ2-2; weak D call: TRBD1 (7 bases). This CDR3 is built from 16 residues. From germline, CDR1 is MDHEN and CDR2 SYDVKM. This CDR3 is CASRLTGTENTGGLFF. DNA of the CDR3: TGTGCCAGCAGACTAACCGGGACAGAGAACACCGGGGGGCTGTTTTTT.

This clonotype came up many times. The chain combines TRBV6-1 with TRBJ1-5, with 8 positions matching TRBD1. Trimming at V came to 6 bases and at J to 4 bases, leaving 2 bases not matched to a gene. CDR1 is MNHNS and CDR2 is SASEGT in the germline V gene. The CDR3 has 13 residues. CDR3 nucleotides: TGTGCCAGCAGGGGACAGGAGAATCAGCCCCAGCATTTT. Translating gives CASRGQENQPQHF.